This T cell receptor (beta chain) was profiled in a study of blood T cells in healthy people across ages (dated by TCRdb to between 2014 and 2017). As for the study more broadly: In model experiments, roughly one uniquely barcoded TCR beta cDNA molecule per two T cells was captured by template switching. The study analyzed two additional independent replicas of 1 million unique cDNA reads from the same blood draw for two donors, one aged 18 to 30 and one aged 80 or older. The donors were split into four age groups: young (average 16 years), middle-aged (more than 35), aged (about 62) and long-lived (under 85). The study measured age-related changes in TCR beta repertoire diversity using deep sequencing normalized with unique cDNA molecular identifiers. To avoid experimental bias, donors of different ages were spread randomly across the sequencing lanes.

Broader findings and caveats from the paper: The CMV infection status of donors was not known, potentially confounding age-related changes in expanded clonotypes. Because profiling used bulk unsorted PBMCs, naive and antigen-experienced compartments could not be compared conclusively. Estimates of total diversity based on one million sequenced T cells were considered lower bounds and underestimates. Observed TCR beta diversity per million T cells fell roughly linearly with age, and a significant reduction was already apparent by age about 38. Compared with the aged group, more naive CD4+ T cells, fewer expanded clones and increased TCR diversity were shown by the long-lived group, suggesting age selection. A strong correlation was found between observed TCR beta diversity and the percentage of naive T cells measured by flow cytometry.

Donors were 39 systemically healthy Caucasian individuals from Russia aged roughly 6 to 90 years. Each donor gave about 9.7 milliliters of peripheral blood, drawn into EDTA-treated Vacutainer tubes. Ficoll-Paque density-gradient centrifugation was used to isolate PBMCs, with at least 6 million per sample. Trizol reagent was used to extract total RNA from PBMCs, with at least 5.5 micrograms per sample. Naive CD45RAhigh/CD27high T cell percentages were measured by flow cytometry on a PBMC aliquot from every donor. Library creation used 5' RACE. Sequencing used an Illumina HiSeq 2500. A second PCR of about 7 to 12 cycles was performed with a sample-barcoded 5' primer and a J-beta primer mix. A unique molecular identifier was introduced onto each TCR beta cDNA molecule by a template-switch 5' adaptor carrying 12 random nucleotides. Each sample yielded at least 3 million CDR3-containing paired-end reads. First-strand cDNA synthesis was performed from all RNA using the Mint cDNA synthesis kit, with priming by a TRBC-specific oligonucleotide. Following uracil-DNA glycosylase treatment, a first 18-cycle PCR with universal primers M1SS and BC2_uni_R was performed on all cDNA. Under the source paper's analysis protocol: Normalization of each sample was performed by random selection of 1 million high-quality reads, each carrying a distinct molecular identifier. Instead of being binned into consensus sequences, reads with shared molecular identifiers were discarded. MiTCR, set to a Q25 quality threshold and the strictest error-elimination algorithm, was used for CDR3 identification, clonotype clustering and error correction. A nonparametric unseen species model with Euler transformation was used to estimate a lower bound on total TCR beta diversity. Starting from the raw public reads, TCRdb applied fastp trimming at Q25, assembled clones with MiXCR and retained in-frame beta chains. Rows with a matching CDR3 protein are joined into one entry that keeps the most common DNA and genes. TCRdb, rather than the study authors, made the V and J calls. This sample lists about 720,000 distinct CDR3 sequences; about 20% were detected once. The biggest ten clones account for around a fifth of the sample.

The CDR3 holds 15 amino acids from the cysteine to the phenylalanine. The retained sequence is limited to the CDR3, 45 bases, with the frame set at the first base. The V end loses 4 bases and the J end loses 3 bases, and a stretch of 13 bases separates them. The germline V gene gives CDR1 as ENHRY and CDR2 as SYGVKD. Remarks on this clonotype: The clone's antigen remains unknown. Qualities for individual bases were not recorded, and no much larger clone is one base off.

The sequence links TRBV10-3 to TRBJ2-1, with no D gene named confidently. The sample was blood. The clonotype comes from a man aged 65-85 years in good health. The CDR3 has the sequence CAISGTVVDYNEQFF. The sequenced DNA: TGTGCCATCAGTGGTACAGTTGTGGACTACAATGAGCAGTTCTTC.